This T cell receptor beta chain comes out of a study of T-cell reconstitution after alpha-beta-depleted transplantation in children. Trimming pared 3 bases from V and 0 bases from J, leaving 11 bases between. There are 15 residues in the CDR3. This clonotype was recorded at least ten times. Unique molecular identifiers were incorporated into the prepared TCRbeta library. TCRdb used MiXCR to reprocess the PCR reads, holding one entry per CDR3 protein. Of over 100,000 distinct CDR3 sequences in the sample, about a tenth were seen once. This receptor was obtained from a boy between 2 and 15 years old with acute lymphoblastic leukemia, due to receive a stem cell transplant. Sequenced material: PBMCs, taken before TCRalphabeta/CD19-depleted stem cell transplant. The rearrangement uses TRBV12-3 or TRBV12-4 and TRBJ2-5; the D is unclear. The CDR3 nucleotides are TGTGCCAGCAGTTTTTCCGGGCAGTACCAAGAGACCCAGTACTTC. Protein: CASSFSGQYQETQYF.